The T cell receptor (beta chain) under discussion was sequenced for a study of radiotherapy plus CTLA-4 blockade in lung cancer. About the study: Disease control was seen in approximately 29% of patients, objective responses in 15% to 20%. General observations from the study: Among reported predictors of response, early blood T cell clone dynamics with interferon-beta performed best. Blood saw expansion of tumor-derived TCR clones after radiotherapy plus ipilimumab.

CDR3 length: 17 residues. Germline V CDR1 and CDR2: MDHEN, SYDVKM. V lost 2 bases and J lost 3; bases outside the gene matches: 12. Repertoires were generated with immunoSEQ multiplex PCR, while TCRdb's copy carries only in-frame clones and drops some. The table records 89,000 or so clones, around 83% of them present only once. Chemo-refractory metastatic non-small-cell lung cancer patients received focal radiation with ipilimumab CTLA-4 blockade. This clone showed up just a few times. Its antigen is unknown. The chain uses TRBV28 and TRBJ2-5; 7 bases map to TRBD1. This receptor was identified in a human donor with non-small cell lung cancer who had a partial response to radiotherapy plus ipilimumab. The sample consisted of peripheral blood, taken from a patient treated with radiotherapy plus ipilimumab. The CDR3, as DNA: TGTGCCAGCAGTTTAGGGTTGGCCAGGGGGTGGAAAGAGACCCAGTACTTC. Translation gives CASSLGLARGWKETQYF.